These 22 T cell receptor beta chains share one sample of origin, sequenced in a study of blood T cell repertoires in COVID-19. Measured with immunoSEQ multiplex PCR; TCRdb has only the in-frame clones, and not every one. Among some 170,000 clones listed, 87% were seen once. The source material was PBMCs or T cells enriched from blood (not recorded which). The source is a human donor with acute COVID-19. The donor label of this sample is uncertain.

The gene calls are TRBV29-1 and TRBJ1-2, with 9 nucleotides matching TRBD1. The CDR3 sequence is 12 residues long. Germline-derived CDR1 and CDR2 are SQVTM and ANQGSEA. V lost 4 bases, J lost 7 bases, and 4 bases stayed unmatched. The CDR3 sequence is CSVGGTGFGYTF. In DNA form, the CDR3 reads TGCAGCGTTGGCGGGACAGGGTTTGGCTACACCTTC.

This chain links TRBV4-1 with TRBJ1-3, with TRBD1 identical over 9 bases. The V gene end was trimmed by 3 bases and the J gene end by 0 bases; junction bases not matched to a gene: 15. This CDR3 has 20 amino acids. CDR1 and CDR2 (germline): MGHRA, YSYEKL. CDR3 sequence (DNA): TGCGCCAGCAGCCAGAGGACAGGGGCCAACCTTGAGAGCTCTGGAAACACCATATATTTT. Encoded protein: CASSQRTGANLESSGNTIYF.

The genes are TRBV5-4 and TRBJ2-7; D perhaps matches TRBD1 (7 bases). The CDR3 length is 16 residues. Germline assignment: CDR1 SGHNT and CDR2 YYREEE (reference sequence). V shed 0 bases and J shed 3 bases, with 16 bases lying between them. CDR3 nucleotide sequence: TGTGCCAGCAGCTTGGGAGGGCAGGGGGGACTCTACGAGCAGTACTTC. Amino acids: CASSLGGQGGLYEQYF.

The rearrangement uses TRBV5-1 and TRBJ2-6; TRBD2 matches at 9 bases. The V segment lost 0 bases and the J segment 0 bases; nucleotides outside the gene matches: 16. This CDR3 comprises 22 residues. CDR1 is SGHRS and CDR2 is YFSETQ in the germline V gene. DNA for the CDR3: TGCGCCAGCAGCTTGGCAAGACTCGCGGGGGGGGCCTCAGACTCTGGGGCCAACGTCCTGACTTTC. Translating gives CASSLARLAGGASDSGANVLTF.

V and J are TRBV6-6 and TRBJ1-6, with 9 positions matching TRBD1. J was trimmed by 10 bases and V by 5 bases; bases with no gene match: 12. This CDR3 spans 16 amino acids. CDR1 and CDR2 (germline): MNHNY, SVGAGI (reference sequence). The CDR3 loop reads CASSPPLGQGRSPLHF. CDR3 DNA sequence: TGTGCCAGCAGTCCCCCCTTAGGACAGGGGAGATCACCCCTCCACTTT.

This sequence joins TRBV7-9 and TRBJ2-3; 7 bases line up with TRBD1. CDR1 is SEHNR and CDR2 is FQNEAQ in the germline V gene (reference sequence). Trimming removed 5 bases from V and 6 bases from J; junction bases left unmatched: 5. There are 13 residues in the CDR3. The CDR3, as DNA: TGTGCCAGCAGCGTGACAGGGTTGGATACGCAGTATTTT. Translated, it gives CASSVTGLDTQYF.

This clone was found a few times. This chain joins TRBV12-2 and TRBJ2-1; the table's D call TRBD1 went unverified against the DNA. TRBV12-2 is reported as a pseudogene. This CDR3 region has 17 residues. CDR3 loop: CASRFVPGGTGRNEQFF. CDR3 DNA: TGTGCAAGTCGCTTTGTTCCCGGGGGGACAGGGCGAAATGAGCAGTTCTTC.

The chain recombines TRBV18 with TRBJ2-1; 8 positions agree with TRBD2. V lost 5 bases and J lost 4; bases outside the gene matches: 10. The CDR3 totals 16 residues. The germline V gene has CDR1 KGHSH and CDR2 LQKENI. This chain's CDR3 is CASSGAGGGTYNEQFF. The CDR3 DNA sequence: TGTGCCAGCTCAGGGGCCGGCGGGGGGACTTACAATGAGCAGTTCTTC.

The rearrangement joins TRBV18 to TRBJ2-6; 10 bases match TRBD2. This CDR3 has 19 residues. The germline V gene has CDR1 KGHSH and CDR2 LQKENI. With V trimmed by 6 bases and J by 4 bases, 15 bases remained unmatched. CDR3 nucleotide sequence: TGTGCCAGCTCCCCGACGAGGAGCGGGGGGGCCACCGGGGCCAACGTCCTGACTTTC. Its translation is CASSPTRSGGATGANVLTF.

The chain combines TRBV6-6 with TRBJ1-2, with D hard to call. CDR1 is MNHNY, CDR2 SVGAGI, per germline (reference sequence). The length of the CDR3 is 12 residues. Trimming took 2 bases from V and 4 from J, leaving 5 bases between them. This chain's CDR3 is CASSYTSYGYTF. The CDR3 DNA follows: TGTGCCAGCAGTTACACCAGCTATGGCTACACCTTC.

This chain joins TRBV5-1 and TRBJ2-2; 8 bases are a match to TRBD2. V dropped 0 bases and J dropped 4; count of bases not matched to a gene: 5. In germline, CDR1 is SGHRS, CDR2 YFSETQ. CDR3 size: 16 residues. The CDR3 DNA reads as TGCGCCAGCAGCTTGGGAGCGGGGGCCACCACCGGGGAGCTGTTTTTT. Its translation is CASSLGAGATTGELFF.

CDR3 residues: CASSFFLAGEGETQYF. CDR3 DNA sequence: TGTGCCAGCAGCTTTTTTCTGGCGGGGGAGGGAGAGACCCAGTACTTC. The chain recombines TRBV11-2 with TRBJ2-5, with TRBD2 matching over 7 bases. Germline V CDR1 and CDR2: SGHAT, FQNNGV. V shed 3 bases and J 4 bases; nucleotides not matched to a gene: 11. This CDR3 has 16 residues.

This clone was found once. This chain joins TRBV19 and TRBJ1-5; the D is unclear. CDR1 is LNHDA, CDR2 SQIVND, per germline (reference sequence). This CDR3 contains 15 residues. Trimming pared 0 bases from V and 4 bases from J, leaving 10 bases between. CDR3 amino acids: CASSIDQLRNQPQHF. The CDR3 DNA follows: TGTGCCAGTAGTATAGATCAACTGAGGAATCAGCCCCAGCATTTT.

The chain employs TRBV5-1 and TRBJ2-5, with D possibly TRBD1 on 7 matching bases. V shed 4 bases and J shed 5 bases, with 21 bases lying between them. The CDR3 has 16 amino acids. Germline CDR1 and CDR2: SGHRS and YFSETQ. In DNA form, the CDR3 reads TGCGCCAGCAGCAGAGGAGGGGGCTCTACGGGGGAGACCCAGTACTTC. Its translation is CASSRGGGSTGETQYF.

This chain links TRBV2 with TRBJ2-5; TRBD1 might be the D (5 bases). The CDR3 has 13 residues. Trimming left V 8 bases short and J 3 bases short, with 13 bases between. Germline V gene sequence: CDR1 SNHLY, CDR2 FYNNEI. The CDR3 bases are TGTGCCAGCGAAAGGGGTTCTGAAGAGACCCAGTACTTC. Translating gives CASERGSEETQYF.

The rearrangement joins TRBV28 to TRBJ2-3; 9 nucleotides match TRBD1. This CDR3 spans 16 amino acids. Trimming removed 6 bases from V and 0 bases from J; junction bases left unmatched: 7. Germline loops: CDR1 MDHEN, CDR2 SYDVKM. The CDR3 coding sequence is TGTGCCAGCAGCCCACGGACAGGGGTGAGCACAGATACGCAGTATTTT. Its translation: CASSPRTGVSTDTQYF.

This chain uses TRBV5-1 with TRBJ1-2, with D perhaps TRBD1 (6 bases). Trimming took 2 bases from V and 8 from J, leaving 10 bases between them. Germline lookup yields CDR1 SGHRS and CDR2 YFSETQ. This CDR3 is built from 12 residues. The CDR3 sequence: CASSFSGGGYTF. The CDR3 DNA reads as TGCGCCAGCAGCTTTTCGGGGGGCGGCTACACCTTC.

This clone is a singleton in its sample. CDR3 residues: CAWGGTGNLEKLFF. The CDR3 DNA reads as TGTGCCTGGGGGGGGACAGGGAATCTTGAAAAACTGTTTTTT. The chain combines TRBV30 with TRBJ1-4; TRBD1 matches at 9 bases. In germline, CDR1 is GTSNPN, CDR2 SVGIG (reference sequence). Trimming removed 5 bases from V and 7 bases from J; junction bases left unmatched: 8. This CDR3 contains 14 residues.

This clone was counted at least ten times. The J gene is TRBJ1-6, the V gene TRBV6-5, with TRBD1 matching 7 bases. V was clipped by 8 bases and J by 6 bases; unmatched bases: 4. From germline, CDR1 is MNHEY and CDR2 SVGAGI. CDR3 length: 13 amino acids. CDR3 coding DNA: TGTGCCAGCCCTCAGGGGGGTAATTCACCCCTCCACTTT. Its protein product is CASPQGGNSPLHF.

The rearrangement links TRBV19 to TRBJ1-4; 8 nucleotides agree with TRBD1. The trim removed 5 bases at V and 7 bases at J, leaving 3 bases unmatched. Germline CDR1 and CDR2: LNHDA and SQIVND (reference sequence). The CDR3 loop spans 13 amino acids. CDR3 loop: CASSEQGGEKLFF. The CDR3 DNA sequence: TGTGCCAGTAGTGAACAGGGGGGTGAAAAACTGTTTTTT.

CDR3 protein: CASRRDSANYGYTF. CDR3 DNA sequence: TGTGCCAGTAGACGGGACAGTGCTAACTATGGCTACACCTTC. The chain links TRBV19 to TRBJ1-2; 7 bases fit TRBD1. V was clipped by 6 bases and J by 0 bases; unmatched bases: 4. This CDR3 is built from 14 residues. The germline V gene has CDR1 LNHDA and CDR2 SQIVND (reference sequence).

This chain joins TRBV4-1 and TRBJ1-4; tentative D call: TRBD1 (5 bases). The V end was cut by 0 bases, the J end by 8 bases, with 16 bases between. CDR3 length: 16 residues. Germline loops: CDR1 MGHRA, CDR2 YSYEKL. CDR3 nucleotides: TGCGCCAGCAGCCAAGATCCCCAGGGAACTCGCGAAAAACTGTTTTTT. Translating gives CASSQDPQGTREKLFF.